This T cell receptor (beta chain) was identified in a study of blood T cell repertoires in COVID-19. V was pared by 0 bases and J by 4 bases, with 6 bases of the junction left unmatched. Germline CDR1 is LGHDT and CDR2 is YNNKEL (reference sequence). CDR3 length: 16 residues. Study processing details: Counts of nucleated cells, estimated from reference gene primer amplification, were obtained. This table comes from immunoSEQ multiplex PCR, and its TCRdb copy is limited to in-frame clones, with some not included. V and J calls and clone size are given by that table; D and trimming were obtained from the DNA. The sample includes about 310,000 clones, 85% of them seen just once.

The rearrangement links TRBV3-1 (or the pseudogene TRBV3-2) to TRBJ2-1; 7 bases align to TRBD2. Sequencing was performed on PBMCs or T cells enriched from blood (not recorded which). The receptor comes from a woman aged 30 to 39 who had been exposed to COVID-19. CDR3 nucleotides: TGTGCCAGCAGCCAAGATAGGGTAGCGGGTTACAATGAGCAGTTCTTC. It is translated as CASSQDRVAGYNEQFF.